This T cell receptor (beta chain) emerged from a study of blood T cell repertoires in COVID-19. The V gene lost 6 bases and the J gene lost 7 bases, with 16 bases spanning the gap. This CDR3 has 13 residues. CDR1 MDHEN and CDR2 SYDVKM come from the germline V gene. Some clones are missing from TCRdb's copy, which holds only in-frame ones; the method was immunoSEQ multiplex PCR. The repertoire holds 65,000 to 85,000 clones, with 85% to 90% as singletons. This clonotype was obtained from a human donor in a cohort sampled during active COVID-19. Input material: peripheral blood. This chain connects TRBV28 to TRBJ2-7; D not resolved. The CDR3 DNA reads TGTGCCAGCAGCCCCCTAGGCTTGGGTGAGCAGTACTTC. Its translation is CASSPLGLGEQYF.